A selection of T cell receptor beta chains follows, all from one sample in a study of blood T cell repertoires in COVID-19. Using immunoSEQ multiplex PCR, the repertoire was profiled, and TCRdb retains in-frame clones only, with some absent. The data show a few hundred thousand clones, approximately 89% seen once. The sequenced sample consisted of peripheral blood. The receptor set was obtained from a woman between 65 and 79 years old with COVID-19, enrolled during active disease. CDR3s leave out the opening cysteine and the closing phenylalanine or tryptophan.

V gene: TRBV10-3
J gene: TRBJ2-6
CDR3 protein: AISGRTGGPGANVLT

V gene: TRBV29-1
J gene: TRBJ2-3
CDR3 protein: SVEIPGDTQY

V gene: TRBV6-6
J gene: TRBJ1-2
CDR3 protein: ASISRQGNGYT

V gene: TRBV5-3
J gene: TRBJ2-1
CDR3 protein: ARSLGGQGPEWRDNEQF

V gene: TRBV3-1/TRBV3-2
J gene: TRBJ2-3
CDR3 protein: ASSQDSRGDTQY

V gene: TRBV28
J gene: TRBJ1-1
CDR3 protein: ASSSHRGRAF

V gene: TRBV6-4
J gene: TRBJ2-1
CDR3 protein: ASSPFPGLAGAYNEQF

V gene: TRBV3-1/TRBV3-2
J gene: TRBJ1-5
CDR3 protein: ASSAEGSNQPQH

V gene: TRBV29-1
J gene: TRBJ1-4
CDR3 protein: SVTGTGGAANEKLF

V gene: TRBV21-1
J gene: TRBJ1-2
CDR3 protein: ASSAHHFGGYT

V gene: TRBV7-2
J gene: TRBJ1-1
CDR3 protein: ASSLGAYTEAF

V gene: TRBV5-1
J gene: TRBJ2-7
CDR3 protein: ASSLVSQAGYEQY

V gene: TRBV6-1
J gene: TRBJ2-3
CDR3 protein: ASSESPSGSTDTQY

V gene: TRBV6-1
J gene: TRBJ1-2
CDR3 protein: ASSEAGVTYGYT

V gene: TRBV2
J gene: TRBJ1-3
CDR3 protein: ASSVKMSGIIY

V gene: TRBV5-1
J gene: TRBJ2-7
CDR3 protein: ASSPVLQGAEQY

V gene: TRBV5-6
J gene: TRBJ2-7
CDR3 protein: ASSRLSAGGSYEQY

V gene: TRBV9
J gene: TRBJ2-2
CDR3 protein: ASSGGLAGYTGELF

V gene: TRBV7-3
J gene: TRBJ2-2
CDR3 protein: ASSFSGGAGTGELF

V gene: TRBV27
J gene: TRBJ1-2
CDR3 protein: ATFLLLGVICGYT

V gene: TRBV16
J gene: TRBJ2-7
CDR3 protein: ASSQFTDSSYEQY

V gene: TRBV7-9
J gene: TRBJ1-5
CDR3 protein: ASSTLSNQPQH

V gene: TRBV3-1/TRBV3-2
J gene: TRBJ2-3
CDR3 protein: ASSQLSTDTQY

V gene: TRBV7-2
J gene: TRBJ2-2
CDR3 protein: ASSPSGNTGELF

V gene: TRBV24-1
J gene: TRBJ1-2
CDR3 protein: ATSDSPSGRGFYGYT

V gene: TRBV19
J gene: TRBJ1-4
CDR3 protein: ASNPGQGPEKLF

V gene: TRBV5-6
J gene: TRBJ2-2
CDR3 protein: ASSWTGLTGELF

V gene: TRBV30
J gene: TRBJ1-2
CDR3 protein: AWMSGISGYT

V gene: TRBV28
J gene: TRBJ2-7
CDR3 protein: ASSPTRLAGTHEQY

V gene: TRBV19
J gene: TRBJ1-2
CDR3 protein: ASKPGQGSANYGYT

V gene: TRBV28
J gene: TRBJ2-7
CDR3 protein: ASSLRPTIMNEQY

V gene: TRBV6-5
J gene: TRBJ1-2
CDR3 protein: ASSKRRGGGYGYT

V gene: TRBV4-1
J gene: TRBJ2-1
CDR3 protein: ASSQHYEQF

V gene: TRBV27
J gene: TRBJ1-1
CDR3 protein: ASSFLPGQYTEAF

V gene: TRBV6-1
J gene: TRBJ1-2
CDR3 protein: ASSEAFSAWGYT

V gene: TRBV28
J gene: TRBJ1-1
CDR3 protein: ASSETGRNTEAF

V gene: TRBV11-2
J gene: TRBJ2-7
CDR3 protein: ASSLAGWARDRNYEQY

V gene: TRBV19
J gene: TRBJ1-1
CDR3 protein: ASSIYQRNTEAF

V gene: TRBV28
J gene: TRBJ2-3
CDR3 protein: ASSLWGQGTADTQY

V gene: TRBV20-1
J gene: TRBJ2-7
CDR3 protein: SASQGYEQY

V gene: TRBV18
J gene: TRBJ2-1
CDR3 protein: ASSLGLESAYNEQF